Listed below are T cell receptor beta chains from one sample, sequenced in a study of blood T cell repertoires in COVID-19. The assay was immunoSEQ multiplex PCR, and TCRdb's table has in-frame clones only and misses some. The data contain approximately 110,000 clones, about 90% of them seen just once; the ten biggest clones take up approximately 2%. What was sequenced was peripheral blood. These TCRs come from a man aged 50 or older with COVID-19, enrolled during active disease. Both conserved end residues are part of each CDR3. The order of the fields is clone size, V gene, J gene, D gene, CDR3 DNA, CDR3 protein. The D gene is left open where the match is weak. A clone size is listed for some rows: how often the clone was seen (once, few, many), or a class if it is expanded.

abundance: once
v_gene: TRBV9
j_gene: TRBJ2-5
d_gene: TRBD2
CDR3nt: TGTGCCAGCAGCGGAGACCCTAGCGGGAGGAACCAAGAGACCCAGTACTTC
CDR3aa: CASSGDPSGRNQETQYF

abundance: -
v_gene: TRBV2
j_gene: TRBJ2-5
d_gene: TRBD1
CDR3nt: TGTGCCAGCAGTGATATCGGGACGGGACAGATGGGAGAGACCCAGTACTTC
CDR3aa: CASSDIGTGQMGETQYF

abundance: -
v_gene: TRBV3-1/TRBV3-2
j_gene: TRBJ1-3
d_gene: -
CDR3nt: TGTGCCAGCAGCCAAGACGGGCCCAGGGGCGAGATCGGAAACACCATATATTTT
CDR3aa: CASSQDGPRGEIGNTIYF

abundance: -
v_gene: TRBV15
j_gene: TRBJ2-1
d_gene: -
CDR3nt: TGTGCCACCAGCAGAGTTCAGGGCAATGAGCAGTTCTTC
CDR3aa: CATSRVQGNEQFF

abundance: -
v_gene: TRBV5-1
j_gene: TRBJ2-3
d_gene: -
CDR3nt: TGCGCCAGCACCGTTGGCGGAAGCACAGATACGCAGTATTTT
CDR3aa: CASTVGGSTDTQYF

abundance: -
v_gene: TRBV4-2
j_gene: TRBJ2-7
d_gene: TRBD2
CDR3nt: TGTGCCAGCAGCCAAGTAGGTCTAGCGGGGCCTGAGCAGTACTTC
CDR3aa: CASSQVGLAGPEQYF

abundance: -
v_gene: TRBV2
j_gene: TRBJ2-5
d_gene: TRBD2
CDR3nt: TGTGCCAGCAAGGAGCGGGAGGGGGGAGAGACCCAGTACTTC
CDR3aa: CASKEREGGETQYF

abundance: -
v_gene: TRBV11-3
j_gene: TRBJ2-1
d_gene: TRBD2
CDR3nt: TGTGCCAGCAGCCCAGGGACTAGCGGAAACAATGAGCAGTTCTTC
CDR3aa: CASSPGTSGNNEQFF

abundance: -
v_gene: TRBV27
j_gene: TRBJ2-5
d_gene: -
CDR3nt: TGTGCCAGCAGTTTATCTTTCCAGTACCAAGAGACCCAGTACTTC
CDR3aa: CASSLSFQYQETQYF

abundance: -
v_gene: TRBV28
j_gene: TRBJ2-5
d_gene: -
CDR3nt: TGTGCCAGCAGTTTATGGAGGGATAACCAAGAGACCCAGTACTTC
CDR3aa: CASSLWRDNQETQYF

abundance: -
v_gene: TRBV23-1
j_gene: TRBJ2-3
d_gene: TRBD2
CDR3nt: TGCGCCAGCAGTCAATCAGGGCTAGCGGGAACCGATACGCAGTATTTT
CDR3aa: CASSQSGLAGTDTQYF

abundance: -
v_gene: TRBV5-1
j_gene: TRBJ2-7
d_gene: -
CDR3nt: TGCGCCAGCAGCTCAACGCCTCACAGGACAGATTACGAGCAGTACTTC
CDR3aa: CASSSTPHRTDYEQYF

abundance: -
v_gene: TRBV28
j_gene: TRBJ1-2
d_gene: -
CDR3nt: TGTGCCAGCAGCCTAGGTCGGCAGGGGAGCTATGGCTACACCTTC
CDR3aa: CASSLGRQGSYGYTF

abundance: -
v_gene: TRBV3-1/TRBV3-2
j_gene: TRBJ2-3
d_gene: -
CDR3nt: TGTGCCAGCAGCCAAGTTAGCGGAATCACAGATACGCAGTATTTT
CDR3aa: CASSQVSGITDTQYF

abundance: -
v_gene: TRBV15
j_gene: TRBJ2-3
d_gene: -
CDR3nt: TGTGCCACCAGCAGAGAAGGGGAATCGCAGTATTTT
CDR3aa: CATSREGESQYF

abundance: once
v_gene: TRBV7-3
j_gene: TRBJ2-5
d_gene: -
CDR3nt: TGTGCCAGCAGCCTTGCGGGACCCCAAGAGACCCAGTACTTC
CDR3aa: CASSLAGPQETQYF

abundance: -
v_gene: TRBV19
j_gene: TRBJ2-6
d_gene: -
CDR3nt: TGTGCCAGTACCACATGGGGCACTGGGGCCAACGTCCTGACTTTC
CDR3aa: CASTTWGTGANVLTF

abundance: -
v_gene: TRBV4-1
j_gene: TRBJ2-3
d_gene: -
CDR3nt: TGCGCCAGCAGCCATCCTGACAGGCCGACGCAGTATTTT
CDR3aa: CASSHPDRPTQYF

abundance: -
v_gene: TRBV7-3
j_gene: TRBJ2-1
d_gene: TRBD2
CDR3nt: TGTGCCAGCAGCTTACCCCCTCTTGGGGCGGGAGGGTCCAATGAGCAGTTCTTC
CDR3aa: CASSLPPLGAGGSNEQFF

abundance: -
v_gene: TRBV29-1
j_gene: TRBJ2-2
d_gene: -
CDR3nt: TGCAGCGTTCGCGGGGCTACTCCCACCGGGGAGCTGTTTTTT
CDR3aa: CSVRGATPTGELFF

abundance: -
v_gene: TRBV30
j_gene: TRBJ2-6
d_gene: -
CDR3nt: TGTGCCTGGAGGAACACTGGGGCCAACGTCCTGACTTTC
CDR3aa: CAWRNTGANVLTF

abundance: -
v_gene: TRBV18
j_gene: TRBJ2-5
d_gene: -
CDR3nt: TGTGCCAGCTCACCATTACTAGGGTACCAAGAGACCCAGTACTTC
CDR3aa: CASSPLLGYQETQYF

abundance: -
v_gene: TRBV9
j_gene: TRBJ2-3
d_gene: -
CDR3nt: TGTGCCAGCAGCGTAGGACCGGGAGATACGCAGTATTTT
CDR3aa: CASSVGPGDTQYF

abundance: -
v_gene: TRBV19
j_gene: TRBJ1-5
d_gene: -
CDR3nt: TGTGCCAGTACTGTCCGGGTTGCGGCTCAGCCCCAGCATTTT
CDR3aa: CASTVRVAAQPQHF

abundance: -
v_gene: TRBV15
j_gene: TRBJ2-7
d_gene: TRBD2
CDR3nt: TGTGCCACCAGCGCAGCGGGACTAGCGCTTCCTACGAAGCAGTACTTC
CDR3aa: CATSAAGLALPTKQYF

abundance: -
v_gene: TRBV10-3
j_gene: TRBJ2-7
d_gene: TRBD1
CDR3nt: TGTGCCATCAGTGAGTCTCGACAGGGGGGCTACGAGCAGTACTTC
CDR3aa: CAISESRQGGYEQYF

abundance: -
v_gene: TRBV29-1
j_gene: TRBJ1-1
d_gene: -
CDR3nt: TGCAGCGTTGACGGGGGGGACACTGAAGCTTTCTTT
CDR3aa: CSVDGGDTEAFF

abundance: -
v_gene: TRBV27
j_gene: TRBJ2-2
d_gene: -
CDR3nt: TGTGCCAGCAGTCTTAGCGGACCCACCGGGGAGCTGTTTTTT
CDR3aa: CASSLSGPTGELFF

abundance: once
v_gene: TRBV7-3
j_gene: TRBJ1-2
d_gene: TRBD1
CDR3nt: TGTGCCAGCAGCTCGGGACAGGGGGATTCTGGCTACACCTTC
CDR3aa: CASSSGQGDSGYTF

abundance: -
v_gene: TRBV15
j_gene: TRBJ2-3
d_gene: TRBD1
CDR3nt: TGTGCCACCAGCAGTACAGGGGCCACAGATACGCAGTATTTT
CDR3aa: CATSSTGATDTQYF

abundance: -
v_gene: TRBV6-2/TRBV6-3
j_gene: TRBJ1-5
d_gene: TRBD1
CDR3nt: TGTGCCAGCAGCCGCGGACAGGGCAAGGCTCAGCCCCAGCATTTT
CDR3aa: CASSRGQGKAQPQHF

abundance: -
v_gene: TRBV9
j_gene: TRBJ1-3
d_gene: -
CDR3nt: TGTGCCAGCAGCGTAGACAGATTGGGAAACACCATATATTTT
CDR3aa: CASSVDRLGNTIYF

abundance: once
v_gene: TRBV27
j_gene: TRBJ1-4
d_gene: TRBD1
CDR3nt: TGTGCCAGCAGTTCCACGGACAGGGTGGGGCGCGAAAAACTGTTTTTT
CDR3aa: CASSSTDRVGREKLFF

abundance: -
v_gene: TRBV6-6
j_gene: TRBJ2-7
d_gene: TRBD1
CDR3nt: TGTGCCAGCAGAACAGGGGGCGACGCCTACGAGCAGTACTTC
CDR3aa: CASRTGGDAYEQYF

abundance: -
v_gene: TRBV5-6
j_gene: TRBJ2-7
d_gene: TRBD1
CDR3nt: TGTGCCAGCAGCGGTCGGACAGGGGGCTACGAGCAGTACTTC
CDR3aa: CASSGRTGGYEQYF

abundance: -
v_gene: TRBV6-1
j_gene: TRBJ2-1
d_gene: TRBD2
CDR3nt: TGTGCCAGCAGTGAAGCACTAGCGGGGTTCGACAATGAGCAGTTCTTC
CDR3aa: CASSEALAGFDNEQFF

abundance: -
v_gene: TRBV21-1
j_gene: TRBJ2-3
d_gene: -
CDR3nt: TGTGCCAGCAGAGTAGAAGCCAGCACAGATACGCAGTATTTT
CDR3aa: CASRVEASTDTQYF

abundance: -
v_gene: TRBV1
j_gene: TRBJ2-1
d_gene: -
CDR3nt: TGCACCAGCAGCCAAGAAGTCGACGGGAGTCTCCTCAATGAGCAGTTCTTC
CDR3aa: CTSSQEVDGSLLNEQFF

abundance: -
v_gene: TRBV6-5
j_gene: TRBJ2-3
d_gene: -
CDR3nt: TGTGCCAGCAGTTACGGCGAGGGTACAGATACGCAGTATTTT
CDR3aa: CASSYGEGTDTQYF

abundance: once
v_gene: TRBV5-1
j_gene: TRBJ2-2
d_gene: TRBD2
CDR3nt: TGCGCCAGCAGCATTGCGGGACTAGACACCGGGGAGCTGTTTTTT
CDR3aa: CASSIAGLDTGELFF

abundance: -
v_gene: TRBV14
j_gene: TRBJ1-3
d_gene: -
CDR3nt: TGTGCCAGCAGCCAAGATTGGGGCCTGGGGGCGGCAAACACCATATATTTT
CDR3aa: CASSQDWGLGAANTIYF

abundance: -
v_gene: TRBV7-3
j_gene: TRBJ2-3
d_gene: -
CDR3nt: TGTGCCAGCAGCTTATCGGGGTACGGCACAGATACGCAGTATTTT
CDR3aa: CASSLSGYGTDTQYF

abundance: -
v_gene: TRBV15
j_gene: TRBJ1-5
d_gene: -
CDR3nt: TGTGCCACCAGCAGAGGGCCAAGCGGGAATAATCAGCCCCAGCATTTT
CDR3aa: CATSRGPSGNNQPQHF

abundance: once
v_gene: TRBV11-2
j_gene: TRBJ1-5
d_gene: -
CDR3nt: TGTGCCAGCAGCTTAGTGAAGGGGCGAAGTCAGCCCCAGCATTTT
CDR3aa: CASSLVKGRSQPQHF

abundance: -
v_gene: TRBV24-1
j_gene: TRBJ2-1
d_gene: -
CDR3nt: TGTGCCACCAGTGACCAAACGAGTGGCAATGAGCAGTTCTTC
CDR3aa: CATSDQTSGNEQFF

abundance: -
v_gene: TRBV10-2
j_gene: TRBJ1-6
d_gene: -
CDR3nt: TGCGCCAGCAGTGATTCGGGGGGCCCGGCCCTCCACTTT
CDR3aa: CASSDSGGPALHF